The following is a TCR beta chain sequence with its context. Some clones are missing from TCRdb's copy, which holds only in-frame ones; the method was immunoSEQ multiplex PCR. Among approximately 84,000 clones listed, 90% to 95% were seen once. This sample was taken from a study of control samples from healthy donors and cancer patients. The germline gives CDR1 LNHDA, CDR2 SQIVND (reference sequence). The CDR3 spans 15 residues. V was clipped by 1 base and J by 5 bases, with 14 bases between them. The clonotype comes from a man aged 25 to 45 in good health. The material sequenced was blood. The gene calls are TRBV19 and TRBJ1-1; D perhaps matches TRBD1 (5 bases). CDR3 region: CASSIGGGLMTEAFF. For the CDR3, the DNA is TGTGCCAGTAGTATAGGGGGCGGGTTGATGACTGAAGCTTTCTTT.